One and the same sample provided the 25 T cell receptor beta chains below, sequenced in a study of Ad26.COV2.S vaccination and SARS-CoV-2 variants. Using immunoSEQ multiplex PCR, the repertoire was profiled, and TCRdb retains in-frame clones only, with some absent. Seen here are around 300,000 clones, under 90% observed once, and the top ten hold 5.5%. The treatment is: around 19 received Ad26.COV2.S at low or high dose, single or two shots; 5 received placebo; per-sample allocation not given. After the first vaccine or placebo injection, samples were drawn on day 63. The input for sequencing was peripheral blood, taken in a trial of Ad26.COV2.S vaccine versus placebo. These receptors originate from a person between 18 and 65 years old who received the Ad26.COV2.S COVID-19 vaccine or a placebo.

The rearrangement uses TRBV7-9 and TRBJ2-3; D is ambiguous. Germline-derived CDR1 and CDR2 are SEHNR and FQNEAQ (reference sequence). Trimming removed 5 bases from V and 0 bases from J, with 9 bases in between. This CDR3 is 14 amino acids long. CDR3 DNA sequence: TGTGCCAGCAGCCCCTTAACTAGCACAGATACGCAGTATTTT. Protein: CASSPLTSTDTQYF.

The genes are TRBV5-1 and TRBJ1-1; no firm D call. The length of the CDR3 is 14 residues. Germline-derived CDR1 and CDR2 are SGHRS and YFSETQ. V gave up 5 bases and J gave up 4 bases, with 15 bases separating them. CDR3 nucleotides: TGCGCCAGCAGTTTTGGCAGAGGGCCCACTGAAGCTTTCTTT. Encoded protein: CASSFGRGPTEAFF.

The chain recombines TRBV15 with TRBJ2-3; the D is unclear. V was cut by 0 bases and J by 5 bases, with 6 bases left in between. Per germline, CDR1 LNHNV and CDR2 YYDKDF (reference sequence). The CDR3 length is 13 residues. CDR3 loop: CATSRDLGDTQYF. The CDR3 bases are TGTGCCACCAGCAGAGATCTGGGAGATACGCAGTATTTT.

The gene calls are TRBV19 and TRBJ1-5, with unresolved D. V dropped 4 bases and J dropped 0 bases, with 13 bases sitting between them. Germline V gives CDR1 LNHDA, CDR2 SQIVND (reference sequence). The CDR3 is 16 residues long. The DNA for the CDR3 is TGTGCCAGTAGTACCTCAGACGGATATAGCAATCAGCCCCAGCATTTT. Translated, it gives CASSTSDGYSNQPQHF.

V gene TRBV11-2 combines with J gene TRBJ1-1, with D possibly TRBD1 on 6 matching bases. Germline V gene sequence: CDR1 SGHAT, CDR2 FQNNGV. This CDR3 contains 15 residues. Trimming stripped 5 bases from V and 1 base from J, with 14 bases between. The chain's CDR3 is CASSRPTGKNTEAFF. The DNA of the CDR3 is TGTGCCAGCAGCCGTCCGACAGGAAAGAACACTGAAGCTTTCTTT.

CDR3 bases: TGCGCCAGCAGCCAAGAAAACGACCCGGGTGAAGCTTTCTTT. It encodes CASSQENDPGEAFF. The V call is TRBV4-3, the J call TRBJ1-1; D gene ambiguous. Germline CDR1 LGHNA, CDR2 YSLEER. Trimming removed 0 bases at V and 7 bases at J, with 12 bases between. CDR3 length equals 14 residues.

The chain joins TRBV12-3 or TRBV12-4 to TRBJ1-1, with D possibly being TRBD1 (6 bases). This CDR3 has 11 amino acids. Trimming left V 7 bases short and J 6 bases short, with 9 bases between. The CDR3 region has the DNA TGTGCCAGCACCCCAGGGGCTGAAGCTTTCTTT. It translates to CASTPGAEAFF.

This chain joins TRBV6-5 and TRBJ1-6, with a tentative D call TRBD1 (6 bases). Trimming stripped 6 bases from V and 9 bases from J, with 15 bases between. The CDR3 extends over 14 amino acids. Germline V gene sequence: CDR1 MNHEY, CDR2 SVGAGI. CDR3 region: CASSRWQGSSPLHF. The CDR3, as DNA: TGTGCCAGCAGCCGCTGGCAGGGGAGTTCACCCCTCCACTTT.

This chain links TRBV10-3 with TRBJ2-1; D might be TRBD1 (5 bases). V lost 6 bases and J 10 bases, leaving 19 bases between the germline ends. Germline CDR1 and CDR2: ENHRY and SYGVKD. The CDR3 extends over 14 amino acids. This CDR3 is CAIRTTELGNEQFF. The CDR3 DNA follows: TGTGCCATCAGAACGACAGAGTTAGGGAACGAGCAGTTCTTC.

The V call is TRBV5-1, the J call TRBJ1-2; possibly TRBD1 for D (6 bases). There are 15 residues in the CDR3. Germline V CDR1 and CDR2: SGHRS, YFSETQ. V was trimmed by 0 bases and J by 1 base, leaving 10 bases between them. CDR3 DNA sequence: TGCGCCAGCAGCTTGGTTACAGGGAATAACTATGGCTACACCTTC. This encodes CASSLVTGNNYGYTF.

The chain combines TRBV9 with TRBJ2-7, with D perhaps matching TRBD1 (5 bases). Germline lookup yields CDR1 SGDLS and CDR2 YYNGEE. This CDR3 spans 14 amino acids. Trimming took 0 bases from V and 2 from J, leaving 9 bases between them. For the CDR3, the DNA is TGTGCCAGCAGCGTAGGGGGCGCAGCCTACGAGCAGTACTTC. It yields the protein CASSVGGAAYEQYF.

This chain joins TRBV6-6 and TRBJ1-1; no clear D gene. Germline V gene sequence: CDR1 MNHNY, CDR2 SVGAGI (reference sequence). V was clipped by 0 bases and J by 8 bases, with 7 bases between them. This CDR3 comprises 12 residues. Here the CDR3 reads CASSYSGSEAFF. The CDR3 DNA sequence: TGTGCCAGCAGTTACTCGGGCTCCGAAGCTTTCTTT.

The chain employs TRBV7-2 and TRBJ1-5, with D tentatively TRBD1 (5 bases). Trimming took 4 bases from V and 4 from J, leaving 14 bases between them. The CDR3 consists of 15 residues. In germline, CDR1 is SGHTA, CDR2 FQGNSA. The DNA for the CDR3 is TGTGCCAGCAGCTCACAAATGGGACTTAATCAGCCCCAGCATTTT. Encoded protein: CASSSQMGLNQPQHF.

The chain carries TRBV18 and TRBJ1-2; 8 nucleotides agree with TRBD1. Looked up from germline, CDR1 is KGHSH and CDR2 is LQKENI. Trimming at V came to 3 bases and at J to 2 bases, leaving 11 bases not matched to a gene. The CDR3 runs 17 residues. In DNA form, the CDR3 reads TGTGCCAGCTCACCTACTGTGGACAGGGCAATCAACTATGGCTACACCTTC. Residues: CASSPTVDRAINYGYTF. The whole variable domain, filled in from reference TRBV18 and TRBJ1-2, reads NAGVMQNPRHLVRRRGQEARLRCSPMKGHSHVYWYRQLPEEGLKFMVYLQKENIIDESGMPKERFSAEFPKEGPSILRIQQVVRGDSAAYFCASSPTVDRAINYGYTFGSGTRLTVV.

The chain recombines TRBV5-1 with TRBJ1-1; D is unresolved. Between the trimmed V and J ends, which lost 2 bases and 2 bases, there was a span of 10 bases. Germline loops: CDR1 SGHRS, CDR2 YFSETQ. The CDR3 is 14 amino acids. CDR3 sequence (DNA): TGCGCCAGCAGCTTCACAGACGTAAACACTGAAGCTTTCTTT. This sequence encodes CASSFTDVNTEAFF. Filled out from reference TRBV5-1 and TRBJ1-1, the complete variable domain reads KAGVTQTPRYLIKTRGQQVTLSCSPISGHRSVSWYQQTPGQGLQFLFEYFSETQRNKGNFPGRFSGRQFSNSRSEMNVSTLELGDSALYLCASSFTDVNTEAFFGQGTRLTVV.

The chain employs TRBV4-2 and TRBJ2-1; D could derive from TRBD1 or TRBD2 (5 bases each). Germline-derived CDR1 and CDR2 are LGHNA and YNFKEQ. This CDR3 has 14 amino acids. Trimming left V 6 bases short and J 8 bases short, with 17 bases between. The CDR3 DNA sequence: TGTGCCAGCAGTGGGGGAAGCTTTGGGGATGAGCAGTTCTTC. The encoded protein is CASSGGSFGDEQFF.

The genes are TRBV10-3 and TRBJ2-4; 7 nucleotides match TRBD1. V shed 0 bases and J 4 bases; nucleotides not matched to a gene: 3. In germline, CDR1 is ENHRY, CDR2 SYGVKD. The CDR3 extends over 15 amino acids. Written as DNA, the CDR3 is TGTGCCATCAGTGAGTCTGGGACAGCTAAAAACATTCAGTACTTC. Its protein product is CAISESGTAKNIQYF.

In this sample, this clone turned up once. The J gene is TRBJ2-1, the V gene TRBV7-9, with 7 nucleotides matching TRBD2. The CDR3 is 17 amino acids. CDR1 SEHNR and CDR2 FQNEAQ come from the germline V gene (reference sequence). V dropped 0 bases and J dropped 1; count of bases not matched to a gene: 6. The CDR3 nucleotides read TGTGCCAGCAGCTTAGCGCATACGGGAGGATCCTACAATGAGCAGTTCTTC. It is translated as CASSLAHTGGSYNEQFF.

The rearrangement joins TRBV3-1 (or the pseudogene TRBV3-2) to TRBJ1-1, with TRBD1 identical over 7 bases. Germline trimming cut 0 bases from V and 4 bases from J; bases unmatched to any gene: 14. The CDR3 has 18 residues. In germline, CDR1 is LGHDT, CDR2 YNNKEL (reference sequence). The CDR3 DNA sequence: TGTGCCAGCAGCCAAGAATCCCGGCAGGGGGGGAGGGGCACTGAAGCTTTCTTT. It encodes CASSQESRQGGRGTEAFF.

This sequence joins TRBV3-1 (or the pseudogene TRBV3-2) and TRBJ2-3; D might be TRBD2 (5 bases). Germline V CDR1 and CDR2: LGHDT, YNNKEL (reference sequence). The V and J ends lost 6 bases and 5 bases respectively, with 6 bases between them. The CDR3 totals 11 residues. The CDR3, as DNA: TGTGCCAGCAGACTAGGAGATACGCAGTATTTT. Translated: CASRLGDTQYF.

The chain is built from TRBV29-1 and TRBJ1-3, with TRBD1 as a possible D gene (5 bases). V shed 7 bases and J shed 4 bases, with 17 bases lying between them. CDR1 is SQVTM, CDR2 ANQGSEA, per germline. CDR3 length: 14 amino acids. The CDR3 loop reads CSALRGVGGNTIYF. The CDR3 DNA reads TGCAGCGCCCTCCGGGGGGTCGGCGGAAACACCATATATTTT.

This clone was observed once. The chain carries TRBV19 and TRBJ1-2; tentatively, D is TRBD1 (6 bases). The CDR3 loop spans 13 amino acids. V lost 5 bases and J 10 bases, leaving 17 bases between the germline ends. In germline, CDR1 is LNHDA, CDR2 SQIVND (reference sequence). CDR3 in amino acids: CASSSRDIRLYTF. CDR3 in DNA: TGTGCCAGTAGTTCCCGGGACATAAGACTCTACACCTTC.

The chain combines TRBV27 with TRBJ2-4; no firm D call. Between the trimmed V and J ends, which lost 3 bases and 0 bases, there was a span of 9 bases. This CDR3 has 15 residues. Looked up from germline, CDR1 is MNHEY and CDR2 is SMNVEV (reference sequence). The CDR3 here is CASSFSSLAKNIQYF. CDR3 bases: TGTGCCAGCAGTTTCAGTAGCTTAGCCAAAAACATTCAGTACTTC.

The rearrangement joins TRBV29-1 to TRBJ1-1, with D perhaps matching TRBD1 (6 bases). CDR1 is SQVTM, CDR2 ANQGSEA, per germline. CDR3 length: 12 amino acids. V was shortened by 5 bases and J by 3 bases, with 10 bases between the two germline ends. The CDR3 loop reads CSVRTGYTEAFF. The CDR3 bases are TGCAGCGTTCGTACAGGGTACACTGAAGCTTTCTTT.

A remark on this clone: In the same sample, other DNA sequences code for this CDR3. V usage is TRBV5-1 and J usage is TRBJ2-7; D is possibly TRBD1 (6 bases). The germline V gene encodes CDR1 SGHRS and CDR2 YFSETQ. CDR3 length: 14 residues. The CDR3 sequence: CASSPGQGNYEQYV. The DNA of the CDR3 is TGCGCCAGCAGCCCGGGGCAGGGGAACTACGAACAGTACGTC.